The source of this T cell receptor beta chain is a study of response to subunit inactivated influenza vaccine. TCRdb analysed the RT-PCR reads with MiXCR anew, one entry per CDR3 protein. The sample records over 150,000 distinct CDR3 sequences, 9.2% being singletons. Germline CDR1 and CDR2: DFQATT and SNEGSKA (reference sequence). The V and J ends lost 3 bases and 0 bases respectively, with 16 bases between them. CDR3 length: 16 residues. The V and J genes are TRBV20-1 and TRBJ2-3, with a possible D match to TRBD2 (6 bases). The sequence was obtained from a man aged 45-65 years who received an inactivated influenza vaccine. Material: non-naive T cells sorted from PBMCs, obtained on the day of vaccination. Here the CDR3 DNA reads TGCAGTGCTAGGAGGAGGGGCAGAGCTAGCACAGATACGCAGTATTTT. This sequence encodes CSARRRGRASTDTQYF.